This is a list of T cell receptor beta chains from one sample in a study of CD4 T cells in relation to SARS-CoV-2 and coronaviruses. Their antigen targets remain unknown. The repertoire was sequenced with immunoSEQ multiplex PCR; TCRdb's copy has only in-frame clones and lacks some. In the table there are some 45,000 clones, around 79% of which are singletons. Sequenced: naive CD4+ T cells from PBMCs, cultured in vitro. The source is an adult with COVID-19. CDR3s leave out the opening cysteine and the closing phenylalanine or tryptophan.

v_call	j_call	cdr3_aa
TRBV6-4	TRBJ2-1	ARGLAGFLFNEQF
TRBV7-9	TRBJ1-1	ASSLGEDSMSTEAF
TRBV2	TRBJ1-4	ASRPPGLNEKLF
TRBV25-1	TRBJ1-1	ASTRQGWGTEAF
TRBV19	TRBJ2-2	ASSIDPSATGELF
TRBV3-1/TRBV3-2	TRBJ2-7	ASRRNGGDEQY
TRBV28	TRBJ1-3	ASCGNTIY
TRBV28	TRBJ2-5	ASSPTTGTSGRQETQY
TRBV18	TRBJ2-5	ASSPLSGSGFETQY
TRBV7-9	TRBJ2-3	ASRLGGADTQY
TRBV28	TRBJ2-1	ASSLEGPAF
TRBV4-3	TRBJ2-5	ASSQTSGRGGETQY
TRBV24-1	TRBJ2-7	ATSDAYEQY